This T cell receptor beta chain was identified during a study of control samples from healthy donors and cancer patients. This CDR3 has 17 amino acids. V was clipped by 6 bases and J by 2 bases; unmatched bases: 12. Germline CDR1 and CDR2: SGHRS and YFSETQ. Sequencing used immunoSEQ multiplex PCR; TCRdb keeps in-frame clones, though not all of them. The sample includes around 67,000 clones, around nine tenths of them seen just once. The sequenced material came from PBMCs. The clonotype was recovered from a man aged 55 to 69 with colorectal cancer. The chain carries TRBV5-1 and TRBJ2-3, with 10 bases aligning to TRBD1. CDR3 sequence (DNA): TGCGCCAGCACCACTCGGCCGGGACAGGGGTTCACAGATACGCAGTATTTT. This gives the protein CASTTRPGQGFTDTQYF.